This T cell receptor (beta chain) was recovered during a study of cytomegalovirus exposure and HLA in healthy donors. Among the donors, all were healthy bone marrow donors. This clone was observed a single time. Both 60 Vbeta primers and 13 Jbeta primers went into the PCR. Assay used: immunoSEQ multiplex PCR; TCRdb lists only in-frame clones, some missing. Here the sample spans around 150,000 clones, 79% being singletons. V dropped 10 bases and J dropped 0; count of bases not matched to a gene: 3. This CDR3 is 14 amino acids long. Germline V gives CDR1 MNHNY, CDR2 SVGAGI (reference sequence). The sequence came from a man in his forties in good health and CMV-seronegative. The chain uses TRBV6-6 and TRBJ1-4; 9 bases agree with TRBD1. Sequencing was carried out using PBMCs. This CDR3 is CAIGQGTTNEKLFF. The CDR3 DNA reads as TGTGCCATTGGACAGGGGACAACTAATGAAAAACTGTTTTTT.